This is a list of T cell receptor beta chains from one sample in a study of blood T cell repertoires in COVID-19. Libraries were prepared by immunoSEQ multiplex PCR; TCRdb keeps only in-frame clonotypes and omits some of them. The sample has about 150,000 clones, roughly 80% seen once. What was sequenced was peripheral blood. The receptors were sampled from a woman aged 55 to 70 with COVID-19, enrolled during active disease. Both conserved end residues are part of each CDR3. The D gene is left open where the match is weak. Clone size appears in some rows only: once, few, many, or a class for an expanded clone.

j_gene: TRBJ2-3
d_gene: TRBD1
abundance: NA
v_gene: TRBV5-1
CDR3nt: TGCGCCAGCAGCCGGGACAGGGCGTTGAATACGCAGTATTTT
CDR3aa: CASSRDRALNTQYF

j_gene: TRBJ1-1
d_gene: NA
abundance: NA
v_gene: TRBV3-1/TRBV3-2
CDR3nt: TGTGCCAGCAGCCAAGATCTTGCTGTTCCGGGTGAAGCTTTCTTT
CDR3aa: CASSQDLAVPGEAFF

j_gene: TRBJ1-3
d_gene: TRBD1
abundance: NA
v_gene: TRBV15
CDR3nt: TGTGCCACCAGCCTGGAGGGACAGGGTAGGAACACCATATATTTT
CDR3aa: CATSLEGQGRNTIYF

j_gene: TRBJ1-4
d_gene: TRBD1
abundance: once
v_gene: TRBV7-9
CDR3nt: TGTGCCAGCAGCCCGACAGGGATGGTTGGTGAAAAACTGTTTTTT
CDR3aa: CASSPTGMVGEKLFF

j_gene: TRBJ2-7
d_gene: TRBD2
abundance: NA
v_gene: TRBV2
CDR3nt: TGTGCCAGCAATCCCGCGGGAGATCTGGGCGAACAGTACTTC
CDR3aa: CASNPAGDLGEQYF

j_gene: TRBJ2-1
d_gene: NA
abundance: NA
v_gene: TRBV24-1
CDR3nt: TGTGCCACCAGTGAGGCAGGGAACAATGAGCAGTTCTTC
CDR3aa: CATSEAGNNEQFF

j_gene: TRBJ2-1
d_gene: TRBD2
abundance: NA
v_gene: TRBV11-2
CDR3nt: TGTGCCAGCAGCTCGTATGGACTAGCGGGAGGAAATGAGCAGTTCTTC
CDR3aa: CASSSYGLAGGNEQFF

j_gene: TRBJ2-4
d_gene: NA
abundance: NA
v_gene: TRBV20-1
CDR3nt: TGCAGTGCTTCGAAGGGAGACATTCAGTACTTC
CDR3aa: CSASKGDIQYF

j_gene: TRBJ1-2
d_gene: NA
abundance: few
v_gene: TRBV3-1/TRBV3-2
CDR3nt: TGTGCCAGCAGCCTGGGGGGTTATGGCTACACCTTC
CDR3aa: CASSLGGYGYTF

j_gene: TRBJ2-1
d_gene: NA
abundance: NA
v_gene: TRBV19
CDR3nt: TGTGCCAGTAGAACTGAGTTAAGCTCCTACAATGAGCAGTTCTTC
CDR3aa: CASRTELSSYNEQFF

j_gene: TRBJ1-4
d_gene: TRBD1
abundance: once
v_gene: TRBV15
CDR3nt: TGTGCCACCAGCAGAGGTAGACAGGGGGGAGAAAAACTGTTTTTT
CDR3aa: CATSRGRQGGEKLFF

j_gene: TRBJ1-2
d_gene: NA
abundance: NA
v_gene: TRBV14
CDR3nt: TGTGCCAGCAGCCAGTCCCAGGCTGGCGGCTACACCTTC
CDR3aa: CASSQSQAGGYTF

j_gene: TRBJ2-5
d_gene: NA
abundance: NA
v_gene: TRBV5-1
CDR3nt: TGCGCCAGCAGCTTGGTCAGGGGCCGCCGGGATCTCGTGGAGACCCAGTACTTC
CDR3aa: CASSLVRGRRDLVETQYF

j_gene: TRBJ2-7
d_gene: NA
abundance: NA
v_gene: TRBV5-6
CDR3nt: TGTGCCAGCAGCCGGGCGGGTTACGAGCAGTACTTC
CDR3aa: CASSRAGYEQYF

j_gene: TRBJ2-2
d_gene: TRBD2
abundance: NA
v_gene: TRBV7-3
CDR3nt: TGTGCCAGCAGCTTAACGAGTAGCGGGAGGTCCACCGGGGAGCTGTTTTTT
CDR3aa: CASSLTSSGRSTGELFF

j_gene: TRBJ1-2
d_gene: TRBD1
abundance: NA
v_gene: TRBV6-5
CDR3nt: TGTGCCAGCAGTTACGGACAGGGGAAAAGCAATGGCTACACCTTC
CDR3aa: CASSYGQGKSNGYTF

j_gene: TRBJ1-1
d_gene: NA
abundance: once
v_gene: TRBV4-1
CDR3nt: TGCGCCAGCAGCCAAGGTCTTCAAGGGGGACATATGAACACTGAAGCTTTCTTT
CDR3aa: CASSQGLQGGHMNTEAFF

j_gene: TRBJ1-2
d_gene: NA
abundance: NA
v_gene: TRBV5-1
CDR3nt: TGCGCCAGCAGCCCCGACAGTAACTATGGCTACACCTTC
CDR3aa: CASSPDSNYGYTF

j_gene: TRBJ2-1
d_gene: TRBD1
abundance: NA
v_gene: TRBV6-5
CDR3nt: TGTGCCAGCAGACCGGGACAGGGTTGGTATGAGCAGTTCTTC
CDR3aa: CASRPGQGWYEQFF

j_gene: TRBJ1-1
d_gene: NA
abundance: NA
v_gene: TRBV12-3/TRBV12-4
CDR3nt: TGTGCCAGCAGTTTGCAGATGAACACTGAAGCTTTCTTT
CDR3aa: CASSLQMNTEAFF

j_gene: TRBJ1-6
d_gene: TRBD1
abundance: once
v_gene: TRBV6-4
CDR3nt: TGTGCCAGCAGTGACTCCCACAGGGGGACCTCACCCCTCCACTTT
CDR3aa: CASSDSHRGTSPLHF

j_gene: TRBJ2-4
d_gene: NA
abundance: NA
v_gene: TRBV2
CDR3nt: TGTGCCAGCAGTGAATGGGCCGGACTATCGAAAAACATTCAGTACTTC
CDR3aa: CASSEWAGLSKNIQYF

j_gene: TRBJ2-6
d_gene: NA
abundance: NA
v_gene: TRBV6-1
CDR3nt: TGTGCCAGCAGTGCCTTGCGAGACTCTGGGGCCAACGTCCTGACTTTC
CDR3aa: CASSALRDSGANVLTF

j_gene: TRBJ1-1
d_gene: TRBD1
abundance: NA
v_gene: TRBV9
CDR3nt: TGTGCCAGCAGCGGACAGGGGAGCCGAGAGGCGAACACTGAAGCTTTCTTT
CDR3aa: CASSGQGSREANTEAFF

j_gene: TRBJ2-2
d_gene: NA
abundance: NA
v_gene: TRBV14
CDR3nt: TGTGCCAGCAGCCAAGCACATCAAATCACCGGGGAGCTGTTTTTT
CDR3aa: CASSQAHQITGELFF

j_gene: TRBJ2-4
d_gene: TRBD2
abundance: NA
v_gene: TRBV27
CDR3nt: TGTGCCAGCAGTTCCTTCCTGACTAGCGGGGTAGCCAAAAACATTCAGTACTTC
CDR3aa: CASSSFLTSGVAKNIQYF

j_gene: TRBJ1-4
d_gene: TRBD1
abundance: NA
v_gene: TRBV6-5
CDR3nt: TGTGCCAGCAGTTTCGCCGGGACAGGGTATGAAAAACTGTTTTTT
CDR3aa: CASSFAGTGYEKLFF

j_gene: TRBJ2-1
d_gene: NA
abundance: NA
v_gene: TRBV3-1/TRBV3-2
CDR3nt: TGTGCCAGCAGCCAACAGTCCTACAATGAGCAGTTCTTC
CDR3aa: CASSQQSYNEQFF

j_gene: TRBJ1-2
d_gene: NA
abundance: NA
v_gene: TRBV25-1
CDR3nt: TGTGCCAGCAGTCCCGGGACAAGGGGGATCACCTTC
CDR3aa: CASSPGTRGITF

j_gene: TRBJ2-7
d_gene: NA
abundance: NA
v_gene: TRBV11-3
CDR3nt: TGTGCCAGCAGCTCAACTCAGGATACCGAGCAGTACTTC
CDR3aa: CASSSTQDTEQYF

j_gene: TRBJ1-1
d_gene: NA
abundance: NA
v_gene: TRBV11-2
CDR3nt: TGTGCCAGCAGCTTAGACGGGACACAAGCAAAGGCTTTCTTT
CDR3aa: CASSLDGTQAKAFF

j_gene: TRBJ1-2
d_gene: TRBD1
abundance: NA
v_gene: TRBV30
CDR3nt: TGTGCCTGGAGTGTACAGGGGGCGCGTGGCTACACCTTC
CDR3aa: CAWSVQGARGYTF

j_gene: TRBJ2-2
d_gene: TRBD1
abundance: NA
v_gene: TRBV11-3
CDR3nt: TGTGCCAGCAGCTTTGGGACAGGGGCCGGGGAGCTGTTTTTT
CDR3aa: CASSFGTGAGELFF

j_gene: TRBJ1-1
d_gene: TRBD1
abundance: few
v_gene: TRBV5-1
CDR3nt: TGCGCCAGCAGCTCAAGGACAGGGGTTTTTACTGAAGCTTTCTTT
CDR3aa: CASSSRTGVFTEAFF

j_gene: TRBJ2-1
d_gene: TRBD2
abundance: NA
v_gene: TRBV5-1
CDR3nt: TGCGCCAGCAAAGTAGCGGGAGGATCCTACAATGAGCAGTTCTTC
CDR3aa: CASKVAGGSYNEQFF

j_gene: TRBJ2-1
d_gene: NA
abundance: NA
v_gene: TRBV5-6
CDR3nt: TGTGCCAGCGCTCCAGCCCCAGGTCCCAATGAGCAGTTCTTC
CDR3aa: CASAPAPGPNEQFF

j_gene: TRBJ2-1
d_gene: NA
abundance: few
v_gene: TRBV3-1/TRBV3-2
CDR3nt: TGTGCCAGCAGCCCCCCGGAGTGGGGGAGGAATGAGCAGTTCTTC
CDR3aa: CASSPPEWGRNEQFF

j_gene: TRBJ2-1
d_gene: TRBD1
abundance: NA
v_gene: TRBV6-5
CDR3nt: TGTGCCAGCAGTTACTCGTCGACAGGGGCGAACAATGAGCAGTTCTTC
CDR3aa: CASSYSSTGANNEQFF

j_gene: TRBJ1-1
d_gene: TRBD1
abundance: NA
v_gene: TRBV6-1
CDR3nt: TGTGCCGGCAGTGAAAAGGGACAGGGTTTGACTGAAGCTTTCTTT
CDR3aa: CAGSEKGQGLTEAFF

j_gene: TRBJ1-1
d_gene: NA
abundance: NA
v_gene: TRBV7-8
CDR3nt: TGTGCCAGCAGCTTAAGTGGAGAGTTTAGAGCTTTCTTT
CDR3aa: CASSLSGEFRAFF

j_gene: TRBJ2-1
d_gene: TRBD1
abundance: NA
v_gene: TRBV18
CDR3nt: TGTGCCAGCTCACCACCCCCTCGGACAGGCGAACTCAGCTCCTACAATGAGCAGTTCTTC
CDR3aa: CASSPPPRTGELSSYNEQFF

j_gene: TRBJ2-1
d_gene: NA
abundance: once
v_gene: TRBV24-1
CDR3nt: TGTGCCACCAGTGATTTGCAATGGGGAGGAGGTGAGCAGTTCTTC
CDR3aa: CATSDLQWGGGEQFF

j_gene: TRBJ1-1
d_gene: NA
abundance: NA
v_gene: TRBV6-5
CDR3nt: TGTGCCAGCAGTTATTGGCAGAACACTGAAGCTTTCTTT
CDR3aa: CASSYWQNTEAFF

j_gene: TRBJ2-3
d_gene: NA
abundance: NA
v_gene: TRBV7-8
CDR3nt: TGTGCCAGCAGCTTAGGTGGCGGGCCCAACTCTTTAAGGAGCACAGATACGCAGTATTTT
CDR3aa: CASSLGGGPNSLRSTDTQYF

j_gene: TRBJ2-3
d_gene: TRBD2
abundance: NA
v_gene: TRBV11-2
CDR3nt: TGTGCCAGCAGCTTCAGCGGGGGGTTCACAGATACGCAGTATTTT
CDR3aa: CASSFSGGFTDTQYF

j_gene: TRBJ2-3
d_gene: NA
abundance: NA
v_gene: TRBV27
CDR3nt: TGTGCCAGCAGTTTAAGGGCAGGGGCCACAGATACGCAGTATTTT
CDR3aa: CASSLRAGATDTQYF

j_gene: TRBJ2-7
d_gene: NA
abundance: NA
v_gene: TRBV7-6
CDR3nt: TGTGCCAGCAGCTTAAACTGGGACAACTCCTACGAGCAGTACTTC
CDR3aa: CASSLNWDNSYEQYF

j_gene: TRBJ1-3
d_gene: TRBD1
abundance: NA
v_gene: TRBV13
CDR3nt: TGTGCCAGCAGCTTGGGACAGGGCCTTTCTGGAAACACCATATATTTT
CDR3aa: CASSLGQGLSGNTIYF

j_gene: TRBJ1-6
d_gene: NA
abundance: NA
v_gene: TRBV7-9
CDR3nt: TGTGCCAGCAGCTCGGACAACCAGCATTCACCCCTCCACTTT
CDR3aa: CASSSDNQHSPLHF